One and the same sample provided the 21 T cell receptor beta chains below, sequenced in a study of blood T cell repertoires in COVID-19. Method: immunoSEQ multiplex PCR; TCRdb's copy keeps in-frame clones and lacks some. In the table there are tens of thousands of clones, about 85% of which are singletons. The sequenced material came from peripheral blood. Receptors originate from a woman between 70 and 85 years old with acute or convalescent COVID-19.

The chain carries TRBV7-9 and TRBJ2-7; D might be TRBD1 (6 bases). Germline values: CDR1 SEHNR, CDR2 FQNEAQ (reference sequence). The CDR3 runs 18 residues. Trimming cost V 5 bases and J 3 bases, with 26 bases left between them. The CDR3 nucleotides are TGTGCCAGCAGCACCGACCCAGGGGTTACTTCCGATTTCTACGAGCAGTACTTC. Amino acids: CASSTDPGVTSDFYEQYF.

The DNA for the CDR3 is TGTGCCAGTAGCAGATACGGACAGCCAAGCACAGATACGCAGTATTTT. Its translation: CASSRYGQPSTDTQYF. V gene TRBV19 combines with J gene TRBJ2-3, with D maybe TRBD1 (6 bases). The ends were cut back, 6 bases at V and 0 bases at J, with 16 bases in the middle. The CDR3 contains 16 residues. CDR1 is LNHDA and CDR2 is SQIVND in the germline V gene (reference sequence).

V usage is TRBV6-4 and J usage is TRBJ1-5; no clear D. Trimming stripped 2 bases from V and 6 bases from J, with 8 bases between. CDR3 length: 13 residues. Per the germline V gene, CDR1 is MRHNA and CDR2 is SNTAGT. The CDR3 DNA follows: TGTGCCAGCAGTGACAGTCCAGGTCAGCCCCAGCATTTT. It specifies CASSDSPGQPQHF.

This clone appeared once. This chain links TRBV3-1 (or the pseudogene TRBV3-2) with TRBJ1-4; the D gene is possibly TRBD1 (6 bases). In germline, CDR1 is LGHDT, CDR2 YNNKEL (reference sequence). V lost 3 bases to trimming and J lost 10 bases, with 12 bases between them. This CDR3 is 13 amino acids long. The CDR3 bases are TGTGCCAGCAGCCAGGATAGGGGGGGAAAACTGTTTTTT. This encodes CASSQDRGGKLFF.

The CDR3 loop is CASSSRGTSGDNEQFF. The DNA for the CDR3 is TGCGCCAGCAGCTCGAGGGGGACTAGCGGGGACAATGAGCAGTTCTTC. The V and J genes are TRBV5-1 and TRBJ2-1; 13 positions match TRBD2. With 3 bases clipped from V and 5 bases from J, the junction kept 5 bases outside the gene matches. Germline V gene data show CDR1 as SGHRS and CDR2 as YFSETQ. This CDR3 is built from 16 residues.

The gene calls are TRBV28 and TRBJ2-6; D might be TRBD1 (6 bases). CDR1 is MDHEN, CDR2 SYDVKM, per germline. V was trimmed by 10 bases and J by 2 bases, leaving 15 bases between them. The CDR3 is 15 amino acids. CDR3 sequence: CAIRTDLAGANVLTF. The CDR3 bases are TGTGCCATCCGGACAGATTTGGCTGGGGCCAACGTCCTGACTTTC.

The chain couples TRBV28 to TRBJ1-3, with 9 nucleotides matching TRBD1. The trim removed 7 bases at V and 7 bases at J, leaving 8 bases unmatched. Germline CDR1 and CDR2: MDHEN and SYDVKM. The CDR3 extends over 14 amino acids. The CDR3 protein is CASTTGTGRNTIYF. In DNA, the CDR3 is TGTGCCAGCACCACCGGGACAGGGAGGAACACCATATATTTT.

The genes are TRBV30 and TRBJ2-1; the D gene is possibly TRBD2 (6 bases). V was cut by 0 bases and J by 11 bases, with 14 bases left in between. Germline V CDR1 and CDR2: GTSNPN, SVGIG (reference sequence). The CDR3 length is 13 residues. Written as DNA, the CDR3 is TGTGCCTGGAGTGTACGTGAGGGACTCCAGCAGTTCTTC. Its protein is CAWSVREGLQQFF.

This clone was detected only once. V usage is TRBV9 and J usage is TRBJ1-4, with TRBD1 matching 9 bases. J lost 7 bases, V lost 3 bases, and 7 bases had no gene match. The CDR3 has 15 amino acids. Germline CDR1 reads SGDLS; CDR2 reads YYNGEE. The chain's CDR3 is CASSATGGWVEKLFF. CDR3 coding DNA: TGTGCCAGCAGCGCTACAGGGGGCTGGGTTGAAAAACTGTTTTTT.

The table lists this clone with a few counts. This chain joins TRBV5-1 and TRBJ1-5; D not certain. The CDR3 has 14 amino acids. The germline V and J ends were trimmed by 0 bases and 9 bases, with 13 bases remaining between them. Germline V lookup: CDR1 SGHRS, CDR2 YFSETQ. CDR3 in amino acids: CASSLEPGSGPQHF. DNA for the CDR3: TGCGCCAGCAGCTTGGAGCCGGGGAGCGGGCCCCAGCATTTT. The variable domain in full, completed from reference TRBV5-1 and TRBJ1-5, reads KAGVTQTPRYLIKTRGQQVTLSCSPISGHRSVSWYQQTPGQGLQFLFEYFSETQRNKGNFPGRFSGRQFSNSRSEMNVSTLELGDSALYLCASSLEPGSGPQHFGDGTRLSIL.

The chain employs TRBV3-1 (or the pseudogene TRBV3-2) and TRBJ1-2; tentatively, D is TRBD1 (6 bases). Trimming took off 4 bases at V and 8 bases at J, with 20 bases between the two ends. The CDR3 length is 15 residues. Looked up from germline, CDR1 is LGHDT and CDR2 is YNNKEL (reference sequence). The CDR3 DNA sequence: TGTGCCAGCAGCCCTTTGGACAGCACTTTTCGGGGCTACACCTTC. Its translation is CASSPLDSTFRGYTF.

The chain is built from TRBV2 and TRBJ1-3; tentatively, D is TRBD1 (5 bases). Germline CDR1 is SNHLY and CDR2 is FYNNEI. The CDR3 runs 16 residues. V was trimmed by 2 bases and J by 2 bases, leaving 13 bases between them. The CDR3 region is CASSENGALAGNTIYF. The CDR3 DNA sequence: TGTGCCAGCAGTGAAAATGGGGCGCTAGCTGGAAACACCATATATTTT.

V is TRBV4-1 and J is TRBJ1-2, with a weak D call TRBD1 (5 bases). This CDR3 region has 16 residues. V lost 0 bases, J lost 3 bases, and 14 bases lay in between. The germline gives CDR1 MGHRA, CDR2 YSYEKL. The CDR3 DNA is TGCGCCAGCAGCCAAGAGAGGGAGCGGGGCGACTATGGCTACACCTTC. This translates into CASSQERERGDYGYTF.

In its sample, this clone was seen a few times. The gene calls are TRBV14 and TRBJ1-6; no reliable D call. Germline values: CDR1 SGHDN, CDR2 FVKESK. The CDR3 length is 15 residues. The ends were cut back, 4 bases at V and 1 base at J, with 8 bases in the middle. The CDR3 nucleotides are TGTGCCAGCAGCCCCAGTTTGTCCTATAATTCACCCCTCCACTTT. Residues: CASSPSLSYNSPLHF.

The chain joins TRBV19 to TRBJ2-3; tentatively, D is TRBD2 (6 bases). With 10 bases removed from V and 1 base from J, the gap between germline ends came to 12 bases. The CDR3 has 13 amino acids. Germline lookup yields CDR1 LNHDA and CDR2 SQIVND (reference sequence). The DNA of the CDR3 is TGTGCCACCACGACGGGGGGCACAGATACGCAGTATTTT. This sequence encodes CATTTGGTDTQYF.

This clone was observed a few times. The CDR3 spells CASSSDTYNEQFF. CDR3 DNA sequence: TGTGCCAGCAGTTCTGACACCTACAATGAGCAGTTCTTC. This sequence joins TRBV11-3 and TRBJ2-1; D is unresolved. CDR3 size: 13 residues. V was clipped by 6 bases and J by 2 bases, with 8 bases between them. Germline V gene sequence: CDR1 SGHNT, CDR2 YENEEA.

The genes are TRBV6-6 and TRBJ2-5, with 7 bases fitting TRBD2. CDR3 length equals 15 residues. Looked up from germline, CDR1 is MNHNY and CDR2 is SVGAGI (reference sequence). The V gene end was trimmed by 4 bases and the J gene end by 0 bases; junction bases not matched to a gene: 5. CDR3: CASSFDSGYQETQYF. CDR3 nucleotide sequence: TGTGCCAGCAGTTTCGATAGCGGGTACCAAGAGACCCAGTACTTC.

The chain recombines TRBV7-3 with TRBJ1-6, with D possibly being TRBD1 (5 bases). Per germline, CDR1 SGHTA and CDR2 FQGTGA. Between the trimmed V and J ends, which lost 5 bases and 6 bases, there was a span of 11 bases. This CDR3 spans 14 amino acids. As DNA, the CDR3 is TGTGCCAGCAGCCTATTGGGGGGTAATTCACCCCTCCACTTT. The encoded protein is CASSLLGGNSPLHF.

The chain combines TRBV4-2 with TRBJ2-2, with TRBD2 identical over 7 bases. The CDR3 extends over 15 amino acids. V lost 1 base and J lost 5; bases outside the gene matches: 4. Per the germline V gene, CDR1 is LGHNA and CDR2 is YNFKEQ. This CDR3 reads CASSQASGGTGELFF. CDR3 DNA sequence: TGTGCCAGCAGCCAAGCTAGCGGTGGGACCGGGGAGCTGTTTTTT.

The chain links TRBV18 to TRBJ2-3, with a weak D call TRBD2 (6 bases). This CDR3 spans 15 amino acids. Germline V lookup: CDR1 KGHSH, CDR2 LQKENI. V lost 3 bases and J lost 0, with 10 bases in between. CDR3 nucleotide sequence: TGTGCCAGCTCACCGCGGAGGGATAGCACAGATACGCAGTATTTT. Translation: CASSPRRDSTDTQYF.

This chain joins TRBV5-5 and TRBJ2-2; D perhaps matches TRBD2 (6 bases). The CDR3 length is 16 residues. Trimming pared 3 bases from V and 0 bases from J, leaving 12 bases between. CDR1 and CDR2 from the germline V gene are SGHKS and YYEKEE (reference sequence). The CDR3 protein is CASSSLGGANTGELFF. In nucleotides, the CDR3 is TGTGCCAGCAGCTCCCTCGGGGGAGCGAACACCGGGGAGCTGTTTTTT.